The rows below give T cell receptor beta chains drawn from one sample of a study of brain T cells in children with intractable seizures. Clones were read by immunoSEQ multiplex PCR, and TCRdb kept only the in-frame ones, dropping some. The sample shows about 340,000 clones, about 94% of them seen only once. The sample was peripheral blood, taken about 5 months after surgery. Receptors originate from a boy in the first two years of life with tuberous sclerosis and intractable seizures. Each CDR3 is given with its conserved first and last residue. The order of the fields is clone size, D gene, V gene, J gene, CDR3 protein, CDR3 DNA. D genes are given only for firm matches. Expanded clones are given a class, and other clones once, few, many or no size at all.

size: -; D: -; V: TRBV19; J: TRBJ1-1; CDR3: CASKGVRAFF; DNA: TGTGCCAGTAAGGGGGTGAGAGCTTTCTTT
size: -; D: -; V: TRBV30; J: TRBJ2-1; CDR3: CAWNRWNEQFF; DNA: TGTGCCTGGAATCGGTGGAATGAGCAGTTCTTC
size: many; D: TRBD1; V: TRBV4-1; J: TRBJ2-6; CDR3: CASSLETGTGNYLGANVLTF; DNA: TGCGCCAGCAGTTTAGAAACCGGGACAGGGAATTATCTTGGGGCCAACGTCCTGACTTTC
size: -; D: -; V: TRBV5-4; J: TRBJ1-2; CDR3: CASSLVGSGDSYNYGYTF; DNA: TGTGCCAGCAGCTTGGTCGGGTCAGGGGATTCCTATAACTATGGCTACACCTTC
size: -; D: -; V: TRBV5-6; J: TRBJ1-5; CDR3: CASSRRGGRSDSNQPQHF; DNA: TGTGCCAGCAGCCGGCGGGGGGGTCGGTCCGATAGCAATCAGCCCCAGCATTTT
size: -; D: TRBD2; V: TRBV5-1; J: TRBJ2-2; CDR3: CASSTLRAGVSTGELFF; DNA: TGCGCCAGCAGCACTCTCAGGGCGGGAGTCAGCACCGGGGAGCTGTTTTTT
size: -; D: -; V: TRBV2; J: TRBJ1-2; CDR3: CASSPRDNYGYTF; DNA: TGTGCCAGCAGTCCCAGGGATAACTATGGCTACACCTTC
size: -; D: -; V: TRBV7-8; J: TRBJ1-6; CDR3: CASSPSRQANYNSPLHF; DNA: TGTGCCAGCAGCCCGTCCCGGCAGGCGAACTATAATTCACCCCTCCACTTT
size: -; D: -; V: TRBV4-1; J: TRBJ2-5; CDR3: CASSQYAEETQYF; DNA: TGCGCCAGCAGCCAATATGCGGAAGAGACCCAGTACTTC
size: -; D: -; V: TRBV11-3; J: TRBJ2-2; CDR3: CASSLVTPTNTGELFF; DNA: TGTGCCAGCAGCTTAGTAACGCCCACTAACACCGGGGAGCTGTTTTTT
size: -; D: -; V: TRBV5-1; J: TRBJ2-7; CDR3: CASSSGSADSYEQYF; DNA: TGCGCCAGCAGCTCAGGTAGCGCCGACTCCTACGAGCAGTACTTC
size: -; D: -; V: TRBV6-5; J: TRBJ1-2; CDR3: CASSWARNYGYTF; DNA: TGTGCCAGCAGTTGGGCACGGAACTATGGCTACACCTTC
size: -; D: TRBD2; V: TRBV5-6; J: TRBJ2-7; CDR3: CASSLTSGGEQYF; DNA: TGTGCCAGCAGCCTGACTAGCGGGGGAGAGCAGTACTTC
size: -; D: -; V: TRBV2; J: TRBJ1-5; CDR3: CASSEQALSNQPQHF; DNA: TGTGCCAGCAGTGAACAAGCCTTGAGCAATCAGCCCCAGCATTTT